Here is one T cell receptor (beta chain) with its context. What it recognizes is unknown. The use of a sample-barcoded 5' primer and a J-beta primer mix characterized a second PCR of about 6 to 11 cycles. MiXCR, applied by TCRdb to the 5' RACE reads, yields one record per CDR3 protein. The data show 710,000 or so distinct CDR3 sequences, with 22% seen just once and around a fifth held by the top ten. This CDR3 region has 14 residues. The ends were cut back, 6 bases at V and 3 bases at J, with 17 bases in the middle. Germline CDR1 and CDR2: SQVTM and ANQGSEA. The data originate from a study of blood T cells in healthy people across ages. General study findings and limits: Unsorted PBMCs blocked a conclusive comparison of naive and antigen-experienced cells.

The rearrangement links TRBV29-1 to TRBJ2-5; no clear D gene. Sequencing input: blood. This sequence originates from a man aged 65-85 years in good health. For the CDR3, the DNA is TGCAGCGTAAACGGACCCGGCCCCGAAGAGACCCAGTACTTC. As protein: CSVNGPGPEETQYF.